This T cell receptor (beta chain) was sequenced during a study of shared clonotypes between healthy human individuals. The CDR3 extends over 15 amino acids. Germline CDR1 SGHVS, CDR2 FQNEAQ. V lost 5 bases to trimming and J lost 3 bases, with 16 bases between them. Using immunoSEQ multiplex PCR, the repertoire was profiled, and TCRdb retains in-frame clones only, with some absent. The data show roughly 2.2 million clones, with 85% to 95% seen just once and roughly 0.34% held by the top ten. The chain combines TRBV7-8 with TRBJ1-2, with a possible D match to TRBD1 (5 bases). The sequence derives from a man between 18 and 29 years old in good health. Some clones in this sample may be carry-over from other donors' samples. Material: naive CD4+ T cells from PBMCs. Subset given: CD45RA+ positively selected. CDR3 in DNA: TGTGCCAGCAGCCCCATCGCCGGGACGGACTATGGCTACACCTTC. It is translated as CASSPIAGTDYGYTF.